One and the same sample provided the 19 T cell receptor beta chains below, sequenced in a study of a mutant IDH1 vaccine in newly diagnosed glioma. Their cognate antigens are unknown. Produced via immunoSEQ multiplex PCR; TCRdb's table is partial and in-frame only. The repertoire has roughly 76,000 clones, approximately 85% of them found once; the top ten carry roughly 2.2%. Sample time point: week 23, last vaccination. Every single dose of the vaccine, 300 ug of mutant IDH1 20-mer peptide, came with topical imiquimod. Sequenced material: PBMCs, taken from a glioma patient whose treatment included an IDH1 peptide vaccine. The origin of the receptors is a man under 40 with glioma. Some clones in this sample may be carry-over from other donors' samples.

On this clone: The junction departs from the called germline gene at one end, perhaps through a read error. The genes are TRBV9 and TRBJ1-5; perhaps TRBD1 as D (6 bases). Germline V lookup: CDR1 SGDLS, CDR2 YYNGEE. The CDR3 totals 15 residues. The CDR3 sequence: CASSGGGSRNRPQHF. For the CDR3, the DNA is TGTGCCAGCAGCGGAGGGGGGAGCCGCAATCGGCCCCAGCATTTT.

J is TRBJ1-4 and V is TRBV27, with TRBD1 identical over 8 bases. Per germline, CDR1 MNHEY and CDR2 SMNVEV (reference sequence). The CDR3 spans 16 residues. J was trimmed by 4 bases and V by 4 bases; bases with no gene match: 8. The CDR3 reads CASSSPPDRGNEKLFF. CDR3 nucleotides: TGTGCCAGCAGTTCCCCCCCCGACAGGGGTAATGAAAAACTGTTTTTT.

The rearrangement links TRBV19 to TRBJ2-7, with TRBD2 as a possible D gene (5 bases). V was shortened by 6 bases and J by 0 bases, with 9 bases between the two germline ends. CDR1 LNHDA and CDR2 SQIVND come from the germline V gene (reference sequence). This CDR3 is 13 amino acids long. As DNA, the CDR3 is TGTGCCAGTAGGGAGCGGTACTCCTACGAGCAGTACTTC. This encodes CASRERYSYEQYF. Using reference TRBV19 and TRBJ2-7 for the parts outside the CDR3, the full variable domain is DGGITQSPKYLFRKEGQNVTLSCEQNLNHDAMYWYRQDPGQGLRLIYYSQIVNDFQKGDIAEGYSVSREKKESFPLTVTSAQKNPTAFYLCASRERYSYEQYFGPGTRLTVT.

V gene TRBV18 combines with J gene TRBJ2-1; the match to TRBD1 covers 7 bases. With V trimmed by 3 bases and J by 11 bases, 4 bases remained unmatched. The CDR3 covers 12 residues. CDR1 is KGHSH, CDR2 LQKENI, per germline. CDR3 loop: CASSPDRDKQFF. CDR3 DNA sequence: TGTGCCAGCTCACCTGACAGGGACAAGCAGTTCTTC.

The rearrangement joins TRBV6-5 to TRBJ1-1; D call uncertain. The CDR3 totals 13 residues. Deletions cut 7 bases from V and 2 bases from J, with 11 bases between. Germline CDR1 reads MNHEY; CDR2 reads SVGAGI. The CDR3 spells CASNAHPNTEAFF. In nucleotides, the CDR3 is TGTGCCAGCAACGCCCACCCAAACACTGAAGCTTTCTTT.

V usage is TRBV4-1 and J usage is TRBJ1-2, with unresolved D. The CDR3 runs to 14 residues. The V and J ends lost 4 bases and 5 bases respectively, with 14 bases between them. CDR1 and CDR2 (germline): MGHRA, YSYEKL. CDR3 DNA: TGCGCCAGCAGCCCGGCCCCCAGGTTTTATGGCTACACCTTC. This translates into CASSPAPRFYGYTF.

The chain carries TRBV5-1 and TRBJ2-3; the match to TRBD2 covers 11 bases. The trim removed 4 bases at V and 4 bases at J, leaving 5 bases unmatched. Germline CDR1 SGHRS, CDR2 YFSETQ. The CDR3 has 15 residues. The CDR3 spells CASSLAGGVPDTQYF. The DNA for the CDR3 is TGCGCCAGCAGCCTAGCGGGGGGAGTCCCAGATACGCAGTATTTT.

The CDR3 DNA reads TGTGCCAGCAGTACTCCGGGACTAGCGGGAGACGAGCAGTACTTC. As protein: CASSTPGLAGDEQYF. The chain is built from TRBV6-5 and TRBJ2-7; 14 bases agree with TRBD2. Germline-derived CDR1 and CDR2 are MNHEY and SVGAGI. There are 15 residues in the CDR3. The V segment lost 5 bases and the J segment 5 bases; nucleotides outside the gene matches: 5.

The chain employs TRBV27 and TRBJ2-5; D is unresolved. Germline CDR1 and CDR2: MNHEY and SMNVEV (reference sequence). Trimming left V 6 bases short and J 1 base short, with 12 bases between. The CDR3 length is 14 residues. The CDR3 protein is CASSLRRFQETQYF. DNA of the CDR3: TGTGCCAGCAGCCTCCGGCGGTTCCAAGAGACCCAGTACTTC.

This rearrangement joins TRBV12-5 to TRBJ1-1, with D perhaps TRBD1 (5 bases). CDR1 is LGHNT, CDR2 FRNRAP, per germline. CDR3 size: 15 residues. The germline V and J ends were trimmed by 5 bases and 4 bases, with 17 bases remaining between them. Written as DNA, the CDR3 is TGTGCTAGTGGTAGAGGGACCCAAAGGACCACTGAAGCTTTCTTT. The encoded protein is CASGRGTQRTTEAFF.

This chain links TRBV11-2 with TRBJ2-1; the D gene is possibly TRBD1 (5 bases). Germline V gene lookup returns CDR1 SGHAT and CDR2 FQNNGV. Trimming pared 0 bases from V and 8 bases from J, leaving 11 bases between. The CDR3 consists of 14 residues. The CDR3 reads CASSLDRALDEQFF. CDR3 bases: TGTGCCAGCAGCTTAGACAGGGCATTGGATGAGCAGTTCTTC.

Here the CDR3 reads CASSRRARGLGLEKLFF. CDR3 bases: TGTGCCAGCTCACGGCGCGCCAGGGGGCTAGGACTTGAAAAACTGTTTTTT. The chain uses TRBV18 and TRBJ1-4; 8 bases are a match to TRBD1. The CDR3 has 17 residues. The V gene's germline CDR1 is KGHSH and CDR2 LQKENI. Unmatched junction bases numbered 14, after V lost 4 bases and J lost 7 bases.

The chain has TRBV5-4 and TRBJ2-7, with D uncertain. The CDR3 contains 14 residues. Germline V lookup: CDR1 SGHNT, CDR2 YYREEE (reference sequence). V lost 2 bases to trimming and J lost 3 bases, with 12 bases between them. As DNA, the CDR3 is TGTGCCAGCAGCTTTAAGCGAAACGACTACGAGCAGTACTTC. Amino acid sequence: CASSFKRNDYEQYF.

J is TRBJ1-1 and V is TRBV7-9; no clear D. V lost 2 bases and J 2 bases, leaving 9 bases between the germline ends. Germline CDR1 is SEHNR and CDR2 is FQNEAQ (reference sequence). This CDR3 has 14 residues. The CDR3 DNA is TGTGCCAGCAGCTTACCAGAGTTCAACACTGAAGCTTTCTTT. Its translation is CASSLPEFNTEAFF.

The chain joins TRBV7-2 to TRBJ1-1; D is possibly TRBD1 (5 bases). V was clipped by 2 bases and J by 10 bases, with 14 bases between them. CDR3 size: 13 residues. Looked up from germline, CDR1 is SGHTA and CDR2 is FQGNSA. This CDR3 reads CASSLSQGVAAFF. Here the CDR3 DNA reads TGTGCCAGCAGCTTAAGTCAGGGAGTAGCAGCTTTCTTT.

This rearrangement joins TRBV5-4 to TRBJ2-1; 12 nucleotides agree with TRBD2. There are 14 residues in the CDR3. V was pared by 1 base and J by 10 bases, with 3 bases of the junction left unmatched. Germline CDR1 reads SGHNT; CDR2 reads YYREEE (reference sequence). The chain's CDR3 is CASSLRLAGDEQFF. In DNA form, the CDR3 reads TGTGCCAGCAGCTTGAGACTAGCGGGAGACGAGCAGTTCTTC.

The table lists this clone with a count of one. The genes are TRBV6-1 and TRBJ1-5, with D unclear. The CDR3 totals 15 residues. The V end was cut by 2 bases, the J end by 7 bases, with 15 bases between. Germline V gene data show CDR1 as MNHNS and CDR2 as SASEGT. The CDR3, as DNA: TGTGCCAGCAGTGAAATAAGTGGAGGAGGGCAGCCCCAGCATTTT. Protein: CASSEISGGGQPQHF.

The chain carries TRBV19 and TRBJ1-2; tentatively, D is TRBD1 (6 bases). CDR3 length: 12 amino acids. The V end was cut by 10 bases, the J end by 4 bases, with 13 bases between. Germline CDR1 LNHDA, CDR2 SQIVND (reference sequence). Here the CDR3 reads CATSDRTYGYTF. The CDR3 bases are TGTGCCACCTCGGACAGAACCTATGGCTACACCTTC. The entire variable domain, with the rest obtained from reference TRBV19 and TRBJ1-2, is as follows: DGGITQSPKYLFRKEGQNVTLSCEQNLNHDAMYWYRQDPGQGLRLIYYSQIVNDFQKGDIAEGYSVSREKKESFPLTVTSAQKNPTAFYLCATSDRTYGYTFGSGTRLTVV.

The V gene is TRBV11-2, the J gene TRBJ1-2; 8 bases are a match to TRBD1. CDR1 is SGHAT and CDR2 is FQNNGV in the germline V gene. Trimming removed 4 bases from V and 4 bases from J; junction bases left unmatched: 14. The CDR3 length is 17 residues. CDR3 residues: CASSSSRGRETGYGYTF. As DNA, the CDR3 is TGTGCCAGCAGCTCGAGCAGGGGGCGCGAAACCGGCTATGGCTACACCTTC.